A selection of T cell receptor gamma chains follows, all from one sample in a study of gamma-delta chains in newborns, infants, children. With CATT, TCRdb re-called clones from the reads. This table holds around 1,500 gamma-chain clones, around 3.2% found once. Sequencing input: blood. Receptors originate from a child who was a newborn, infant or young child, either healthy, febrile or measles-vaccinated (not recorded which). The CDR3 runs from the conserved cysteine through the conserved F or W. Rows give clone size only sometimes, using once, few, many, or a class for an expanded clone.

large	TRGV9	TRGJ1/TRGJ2	TGTGCCTTGTGGGAGGTGCAGGGTAAGAAACTCTTT	CALWEVQGKKLF
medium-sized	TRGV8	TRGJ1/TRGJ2	TGTGCCACCTGGGACCTTCCCGGTATGGGTTATAAGAAACTCTTT	CATWDLPGMGYKKLF
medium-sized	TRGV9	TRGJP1	TGTGCCTTGTGGGAAGGCACCACTGGTTGGTTCAAGATATTT	CALWEGTTGWFKIF
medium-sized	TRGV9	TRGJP	TGTGCCTTGTGGGCGTCAGAGTTGGGCAAAAAAATCAAGGTATTT	CALWASELGKKIKVF
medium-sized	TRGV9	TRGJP	TGTGCCTTGTGGGAGGTCCCCGAGTTGGGCAAAAAAATCAAGGTATTT	CALWEVPELGKKIKVF
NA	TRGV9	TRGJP	TGTGCCTTGTGGGAGTTAGAGTTGGGCAAAAAAATTAAGGTATTT	CALWELELGKKIKVF
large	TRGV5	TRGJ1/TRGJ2	TGTGCCACCTGGGACACGCCAATTGCCAAGAAACTCTTT	CATWDTPIAKKLF
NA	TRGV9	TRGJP	TGTGCCTTGTGGGACCCATCCCGGGGGTTGGGCAAAAAAATCAAGGTATTT	CALWDPSRGLGKKIKVF
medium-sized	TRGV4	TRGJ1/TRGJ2	TGTGCCACCTGGGATGGGCTCTATAAGAAACTCTTT	CATWDGLYKKLF
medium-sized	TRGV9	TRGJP	TGTGCCTTGTGGGAGGTCGGGGAGTTGGGCAAAAAAATCAAGGTATTT	CALWEVGELGKKIKVF
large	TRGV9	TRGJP	TGTGCCTTGTGGGAGGGGTTTTTGGGCAAAAAAATCAAGGTATTT	CALWEGFLGKKIKVF
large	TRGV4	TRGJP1	TGTGCCACCTGGGATTCTGGTTGGTTCAAGATATTT	CATWDSGWFKIF
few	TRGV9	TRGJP	TGTGCCTTGTGGGAGGTGTTTGGGTTGGGCAAAAAAATCAAGGTATTT	CALWEVFGLGKKIKVF
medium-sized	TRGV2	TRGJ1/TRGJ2	TGTGCCACCTGGGACGGGCCTTGTTATTATAAGAAACTCTTT	CATWDGPCYYKKLF
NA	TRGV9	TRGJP	TGTGCCTCGTGGGAGGTGATGGAGTTGGGCAAAAAAATCGAGGTATTT	CASWEVMELGKKIEVF
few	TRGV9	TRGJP	TGTGCCTTGTGGTTCCAAGAGTTGGGCAAAAAAATCAAGGTATTT	CALWFQELGKKIKVF
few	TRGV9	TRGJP	TGTGCCTTGTGGGAGGTGCTCACGAGAGAGTTGGGCAAAAAAATCAAGGTATTT	CALWEVLTRELGKKIKVF
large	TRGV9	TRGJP	TGTGCCTTGTGGGAGGATGAAGAGTTGGGCAAAAAAATCAAGGTATTT	CALWEDEELGKKIKVF
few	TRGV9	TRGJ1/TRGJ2	TGTGCCTTGTGGGTTGGACATAAGAAACTCTTT	CALWVGHKKLF
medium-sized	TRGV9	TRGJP	TGTGCCTTGTGGGCAGAGTTGGGCAAAAAAATCAAGGTATTT	CALWAELGKKIKVF
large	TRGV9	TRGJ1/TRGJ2	TGTGCCTTGTGGGAGGTGAATAAGAAACTCTTT	CALWEVNKKLF
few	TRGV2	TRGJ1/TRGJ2	TGTGCCACCTGGGACGGGCAAGGGAAACTCTTT	CATWDGQGKLF